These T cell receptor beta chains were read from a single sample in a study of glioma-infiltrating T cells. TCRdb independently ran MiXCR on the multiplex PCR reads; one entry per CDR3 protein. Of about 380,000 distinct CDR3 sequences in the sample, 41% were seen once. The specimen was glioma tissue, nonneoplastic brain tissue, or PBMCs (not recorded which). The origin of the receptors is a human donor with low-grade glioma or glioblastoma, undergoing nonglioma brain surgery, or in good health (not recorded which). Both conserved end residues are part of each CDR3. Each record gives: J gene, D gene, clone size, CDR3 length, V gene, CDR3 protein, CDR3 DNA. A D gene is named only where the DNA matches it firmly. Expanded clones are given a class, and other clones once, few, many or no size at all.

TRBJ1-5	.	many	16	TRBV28	CASSLRETYSNQPQHF	TGTGCCAGCAGTTTGAGGGAAACTTATAGCAATCAGCCCCAGCATTTT
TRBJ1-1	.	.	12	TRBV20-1	CSARAPTAEAYF	TGCAGTGCTAGAGCTCCTACAGCTGAAGCTTACTTT
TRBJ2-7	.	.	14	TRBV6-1	CSSSEAGGGYEQYF	TGTTCCAGCAGTGAAGCAGGGGGAGGATACGAGCAGTACTTC
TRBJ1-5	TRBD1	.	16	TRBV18	CASSPPGQGGNQPQHF	TGTGCCAGCTCACCACCGGGACAGGGAGGAAATCAGCCCCAGCATTTT
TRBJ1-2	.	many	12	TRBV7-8	CASSPSGYLDTF	TGTGCCAGCAGCCCGTCAGGTTACTTGGACACCTTC
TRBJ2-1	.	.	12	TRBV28	CASSYRTYEQFF	TGTGCCAGCAGTTATAGGACCTACGAGCAGTTCTTC
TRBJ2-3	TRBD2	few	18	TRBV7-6	CASSFPTRGRAGPDTQYF	TGTGCCAGCAGCTTTCCAACGCGCGGGAGGGCCGGGCCAGATACGCAGTATTTT
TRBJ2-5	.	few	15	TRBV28	CASLWDKTFPETQYF	TGTGCCAGCTTATGGGACAAGACTTTCCCAGAGACCCAGTACTTC
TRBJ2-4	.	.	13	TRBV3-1	CASSQGHKNIQYF	TGTGCCAGCAGCCAAGGACACAAAAACATCCAGTACTTC
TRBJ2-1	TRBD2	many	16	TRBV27	CASALAAFSSYNEQFF	TGTGCCAGTGCACTAGCGGCCTTTAGCTCCTACAATGAGCAGTTCTTC
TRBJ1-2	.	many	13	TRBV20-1	CSARDAPWGGYTF	TGCAGTGCTAGAGACGCCCCCTGGGGTGGCTACACCTTC
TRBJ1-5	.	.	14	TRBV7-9	CASSLDSFNQPQHF	TGTGCCAGCAGCCTCGACAGTTTCAATCAGCCCCAGCATTTT
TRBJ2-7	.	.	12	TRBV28	CASSSFLYEQYF	TGTGCCAGCAGTTCGTTTCTCTACGAGCAGTACTTC
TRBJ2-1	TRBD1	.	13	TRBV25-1	CATKGRGYNEQFF	TGTGCCACTAAAGGCAGGGGGTACAATGAGCAGTTCTTC
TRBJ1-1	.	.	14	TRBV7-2	CASSLVALGGVAFF	TGTGCCAGCAGCTTAGTAGCCTTGGGGGGCGTAGCTTTCTTT
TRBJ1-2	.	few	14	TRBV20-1	CSAREGGAGYGYTF	TGCAGTGCTAGAGAAGGGGGGGCCGGCTATGGCTACACCTTC
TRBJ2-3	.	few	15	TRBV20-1	CSVLSGGTSTDTQYF	TGCAGTGTCCTCTCCGGGGGTACTAGCACAGATACGCAGTATTTT
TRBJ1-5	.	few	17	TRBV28	CASSLPSGSRGNQPQHF	TGTGCCAGCAGTCTCCCCTCGGGGTCTCGGGGCAATCAGCCCCAGCATTTT
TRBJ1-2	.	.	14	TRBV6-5	CASSSSWGSYGYTF	TGTGCCAGCAGCTCCTCGTGGGGGAGTTATGGCTACACCTTC
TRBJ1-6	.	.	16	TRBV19	CAISTVSWTVNSPLHF	TGTGCCATTAGTACCGTCAGTTGGACAGTGAATTCACCCCTCCACTTT
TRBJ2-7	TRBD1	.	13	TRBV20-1	CGGKPGGGYEQYF	TGCGGTGGTAAACCAGGGGGCGGCTACGAGCAGTACTTC
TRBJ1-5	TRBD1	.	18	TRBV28	CASSSRTGVRVSNQPQHF	TGTGCCAGCAGTTCCCGGACAGGGGTGCGCGTTAGCAATCAGCCCCAGCATTTT
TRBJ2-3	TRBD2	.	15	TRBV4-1	CASSESGSIADTQYF	TGCGCCAGCAGCGAAAGCGGGAGTATCGCAGATACGCAGTATTTT
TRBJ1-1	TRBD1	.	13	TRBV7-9	CASSLDGQVGAFF	TGTGCCAGCAGCTTAGATGGACAGGTCGGGGCTTTCTTT
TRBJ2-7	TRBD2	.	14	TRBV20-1	CSARDRGGAYEQYF	TGCAGTGCTAGAGATCGGGGGGGGGCCTACGAGCAGTACTTC
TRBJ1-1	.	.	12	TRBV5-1	CASSWGDTEAFF	TGCGCCAGCAGCTGGGGGGACACTGAAGCTTTCTTT